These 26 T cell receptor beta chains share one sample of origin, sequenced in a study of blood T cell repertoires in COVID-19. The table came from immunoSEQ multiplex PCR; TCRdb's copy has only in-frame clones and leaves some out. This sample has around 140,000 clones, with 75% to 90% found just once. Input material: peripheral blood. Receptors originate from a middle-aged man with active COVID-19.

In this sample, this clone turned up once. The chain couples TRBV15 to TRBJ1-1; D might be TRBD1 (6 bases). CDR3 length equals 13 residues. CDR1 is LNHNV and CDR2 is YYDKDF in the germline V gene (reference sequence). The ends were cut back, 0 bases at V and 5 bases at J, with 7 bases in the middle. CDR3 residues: CATSRDQGTEAFF. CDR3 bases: TGTGCCACCAGCAGAGATCAGGGGACTGAAGCTTTCTTT.

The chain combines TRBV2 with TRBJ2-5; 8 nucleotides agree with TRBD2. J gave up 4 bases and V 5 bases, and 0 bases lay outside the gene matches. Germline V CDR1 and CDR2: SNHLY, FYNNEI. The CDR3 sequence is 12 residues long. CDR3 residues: CASSRGGETQYF. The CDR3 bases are TGTGCCAGCAGTCGGGGGGGAGAGACCCAGTACTTC.

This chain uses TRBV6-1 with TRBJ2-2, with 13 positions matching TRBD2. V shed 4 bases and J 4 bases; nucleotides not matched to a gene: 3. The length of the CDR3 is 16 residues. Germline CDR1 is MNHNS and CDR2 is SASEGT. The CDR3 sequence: CASSVLAGGLTGELFF. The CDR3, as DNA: TGTGCCAGCAGTGTACTAGCGGGGGGGCTCACCGGGGAGCTGTTTTTT.

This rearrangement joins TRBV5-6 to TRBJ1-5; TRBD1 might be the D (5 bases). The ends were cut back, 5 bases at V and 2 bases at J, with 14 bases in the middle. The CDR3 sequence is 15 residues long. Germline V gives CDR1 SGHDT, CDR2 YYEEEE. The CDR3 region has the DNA TGTGCCAGCAGTCACGGAGGAGGGGGCAATCAGCCCCAGCATTTT. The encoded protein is CASSHGGGGNQPQHF.

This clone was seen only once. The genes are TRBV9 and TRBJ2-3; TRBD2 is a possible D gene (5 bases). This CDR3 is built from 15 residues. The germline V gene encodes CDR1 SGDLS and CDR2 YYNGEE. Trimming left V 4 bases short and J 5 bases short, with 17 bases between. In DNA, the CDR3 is TGTGCCAGCAGCTCCCGGTACGGGGAAGGAGATACGCAGTATTTT. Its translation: CASSSRYGEGDTQYF.

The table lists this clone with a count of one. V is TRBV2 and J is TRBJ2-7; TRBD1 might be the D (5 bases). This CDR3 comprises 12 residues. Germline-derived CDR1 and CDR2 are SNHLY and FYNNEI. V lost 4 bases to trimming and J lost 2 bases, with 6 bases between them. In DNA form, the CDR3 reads TGTGCCAGCAGTGCAGGGCCCTACGAGCAGTACTTC. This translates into CASSAGPYEQYF. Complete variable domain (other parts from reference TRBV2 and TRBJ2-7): EPEVTQTPSHQVTQMGQEVILRCVPISNHLYFYWYRQILGQKVEFLVSFYNNEISEKSEIFDDQFSVERPDGSNFTLKIRSTKLEDSAMYFCASSAGPYEQYFGPGTRLTVT.

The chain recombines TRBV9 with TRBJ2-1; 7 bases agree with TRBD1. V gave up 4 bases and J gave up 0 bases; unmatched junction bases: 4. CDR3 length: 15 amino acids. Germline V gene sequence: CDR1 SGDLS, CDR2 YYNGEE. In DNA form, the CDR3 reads TGTGCCAGCAGCCCGACAGGGAGCTCCTACAATGAGCAGTTCTTC. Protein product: CASSPTGSSYNEQFF.

Here the CDR3 reads CNGCTDTQYF. The CDR3 DNA is TGCAACGGTTGCACAGATACGCAGTATTTT. The chain uses TRBV20-1 and TRBJ2-3; D is unclear. Germline CDR1 and CDR2: DFQATT and SNEGSKA (reference sequence). The CDR3 contains 10 residues.

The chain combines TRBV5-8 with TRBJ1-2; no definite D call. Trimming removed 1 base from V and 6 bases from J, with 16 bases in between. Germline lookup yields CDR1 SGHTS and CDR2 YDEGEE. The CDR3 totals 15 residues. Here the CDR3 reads CASSLNGKRGDGYTF. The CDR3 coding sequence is TGTGCCAGCAGCTTGAACGGGAAAAGAGGAGATGGCTACACCTTC.

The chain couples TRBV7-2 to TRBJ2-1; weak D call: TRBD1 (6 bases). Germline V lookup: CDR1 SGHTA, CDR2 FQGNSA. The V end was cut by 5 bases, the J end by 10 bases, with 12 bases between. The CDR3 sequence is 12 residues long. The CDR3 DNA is TGTGCCAGCAGCGCTACAGGGACGGAGCAGTTCTTC. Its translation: CASSATGTEQFF. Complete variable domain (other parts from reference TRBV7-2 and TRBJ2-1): GAGVSQSPSNKVTEKGKDVELRCDPISGHTALYWYRQSLGQGLEFLIYFQGNSAPDKSGLPSDRFSAERTGGSVSTLTIQRTQQEDSAVYLCASSATGTEQFFGPGTRLTVL.

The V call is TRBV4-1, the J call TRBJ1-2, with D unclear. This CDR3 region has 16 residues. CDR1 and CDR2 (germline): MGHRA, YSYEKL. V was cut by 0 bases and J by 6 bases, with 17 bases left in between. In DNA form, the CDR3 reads TGCGCCAGCAGCCAAGATCGAGGCTACGGCTGGGATGGCTACACCTTC. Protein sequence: CASSQDRGYGWDGYTF.

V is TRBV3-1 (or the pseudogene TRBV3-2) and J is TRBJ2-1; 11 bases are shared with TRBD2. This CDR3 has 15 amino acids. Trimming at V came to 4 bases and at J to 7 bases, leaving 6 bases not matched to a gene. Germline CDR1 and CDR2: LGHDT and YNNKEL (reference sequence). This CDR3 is CASSRLTSGVNEQFF. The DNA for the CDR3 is TGTGCCAGCAGCCGCCTGACTAGCGGGGTAAATGAGCAGTTCTTC.

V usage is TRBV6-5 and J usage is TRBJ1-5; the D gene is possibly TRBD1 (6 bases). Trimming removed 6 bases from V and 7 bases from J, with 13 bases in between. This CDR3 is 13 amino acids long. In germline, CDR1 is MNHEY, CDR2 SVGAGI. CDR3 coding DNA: TGTGCCAGCAGACAGGGCTCCCGACAGCCCCAGCATTTT. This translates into CASRQGSRQPQHF.

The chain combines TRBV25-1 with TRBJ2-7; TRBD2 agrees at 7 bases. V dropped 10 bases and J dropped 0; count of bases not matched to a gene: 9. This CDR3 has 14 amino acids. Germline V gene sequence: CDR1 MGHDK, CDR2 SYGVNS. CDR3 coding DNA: TGTGCCACGGGGAAGGGAGGGAACTCCTACGAGCAGTACTTC. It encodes CATGKGGNSYEQYF.

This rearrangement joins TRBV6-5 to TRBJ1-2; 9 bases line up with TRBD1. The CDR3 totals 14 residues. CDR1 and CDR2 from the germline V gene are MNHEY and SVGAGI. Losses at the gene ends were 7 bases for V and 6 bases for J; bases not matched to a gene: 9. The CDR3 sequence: CASTQGGTGNGYTF. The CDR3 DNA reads TGTGCCAGCACCCAAGGGGGGACAGGGAATGGCTACACCTTC.

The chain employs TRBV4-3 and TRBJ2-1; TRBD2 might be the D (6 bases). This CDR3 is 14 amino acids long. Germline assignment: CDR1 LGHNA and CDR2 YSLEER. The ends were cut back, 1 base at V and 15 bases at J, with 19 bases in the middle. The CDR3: CASSQAVSGPPRFF. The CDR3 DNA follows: TGCGCCAGCAGCCAAGCTGTTAGCGGACCCCCCCGGTTCTTC.

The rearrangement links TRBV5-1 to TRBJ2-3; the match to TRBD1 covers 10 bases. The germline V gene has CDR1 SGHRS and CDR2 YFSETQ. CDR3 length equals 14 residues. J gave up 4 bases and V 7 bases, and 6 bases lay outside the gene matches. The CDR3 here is CASGRDRGPDTQYF. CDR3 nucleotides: TGCGCCAGCGGACGGGACAGGGGCCCAGATACGCAGTATTTT.

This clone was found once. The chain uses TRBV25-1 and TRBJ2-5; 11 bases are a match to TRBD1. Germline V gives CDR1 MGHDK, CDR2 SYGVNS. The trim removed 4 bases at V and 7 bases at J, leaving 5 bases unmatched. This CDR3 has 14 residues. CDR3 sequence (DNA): TGTGCCAGCAGTGGGACAGGGGGCGTGGGGACCCAGTACTTC. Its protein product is CASSGTGGVGTQYF.

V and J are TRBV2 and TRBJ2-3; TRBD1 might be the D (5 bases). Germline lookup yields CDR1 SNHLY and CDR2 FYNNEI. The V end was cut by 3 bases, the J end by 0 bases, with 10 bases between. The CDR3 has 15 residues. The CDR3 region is CASSDRTKSTDTQYF. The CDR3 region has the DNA TGTGCCAGCAGTGATAGGACAAAGAGCACAGATACGCAGTATTTT.

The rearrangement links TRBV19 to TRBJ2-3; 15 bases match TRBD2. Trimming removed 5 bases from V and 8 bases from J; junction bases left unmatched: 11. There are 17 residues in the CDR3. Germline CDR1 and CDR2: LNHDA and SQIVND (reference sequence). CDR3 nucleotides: TGTGCCAGTAGTCCCCCGGGACTAGCGGGGGGCCTTGGTACGCAGTATTTT. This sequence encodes CASSPPGLAGGLGTQYF.

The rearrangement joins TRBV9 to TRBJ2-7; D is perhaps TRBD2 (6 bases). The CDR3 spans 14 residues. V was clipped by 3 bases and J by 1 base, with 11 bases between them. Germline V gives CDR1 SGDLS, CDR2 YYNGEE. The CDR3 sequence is CASSAGGRSYEQYF. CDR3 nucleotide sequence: TGTGCCAGCAGCGCTGGAGGGAGGTCCTACGAGCAGTACTTC. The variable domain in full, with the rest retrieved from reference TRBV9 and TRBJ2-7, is DSGVTQTPKHLITATGQRVTLRCSPRSGDLSVYWYQQSLDQGLQFLIQYYNGEERAKGNILERFSAQQFPDLHSELNLSSLELGDSALYFCASSAGGRSYEQYFGPGTRLTVT.

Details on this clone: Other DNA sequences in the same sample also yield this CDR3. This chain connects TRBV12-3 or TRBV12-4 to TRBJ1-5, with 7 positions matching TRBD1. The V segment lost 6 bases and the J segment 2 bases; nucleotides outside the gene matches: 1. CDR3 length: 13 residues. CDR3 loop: CASRGTGNQPQHF. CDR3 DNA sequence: TGTGCCAGCAGAGGGACAGGCAATCAGCCCCAGCATTTT.

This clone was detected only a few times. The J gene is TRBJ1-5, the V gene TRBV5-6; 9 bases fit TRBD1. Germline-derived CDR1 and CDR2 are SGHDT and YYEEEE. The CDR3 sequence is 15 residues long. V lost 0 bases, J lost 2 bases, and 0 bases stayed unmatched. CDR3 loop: CASSLGTGGNQPQHF. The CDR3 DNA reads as TGTGCCAGCAGCTTGGGGACAGGGGGCAATCAGCCCCAGCATTTT.

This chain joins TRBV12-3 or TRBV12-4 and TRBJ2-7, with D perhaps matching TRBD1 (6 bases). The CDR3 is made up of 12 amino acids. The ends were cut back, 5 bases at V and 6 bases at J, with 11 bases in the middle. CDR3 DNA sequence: TGTGCCAGCAGTCCCACAGGGTCCGAGCAGTACTTC. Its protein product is CASSPTGSEQYF.

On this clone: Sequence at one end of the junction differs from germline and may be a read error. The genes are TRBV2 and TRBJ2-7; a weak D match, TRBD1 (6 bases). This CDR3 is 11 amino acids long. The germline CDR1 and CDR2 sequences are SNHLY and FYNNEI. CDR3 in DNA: TGTGCCAGCAGTGAATTGGGACAACCATCCTTC. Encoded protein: CASSELGQPSF.

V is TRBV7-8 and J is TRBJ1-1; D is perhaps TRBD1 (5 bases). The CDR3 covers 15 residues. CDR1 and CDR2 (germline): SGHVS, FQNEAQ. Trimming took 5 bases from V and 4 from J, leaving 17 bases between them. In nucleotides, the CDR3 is TGTGCCAGCAGCCCCCCCCGGGCCGGGGGCACTGAAGCTTTCTTT. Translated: CASSPPRAGGTEAFF.